The 13 T cell receptor beta chains below were found in one sample sequenced in a study of cytomegalovirus exposure and HLA in healthy donors. Both 60 Vbeta primers and 13 Jbeta primers went into the PCR. Clones were read by immunoSEQ multiplex PCR, and TCRdb kept only the in-frame ones, dropping some. The sample has 35,000 to 50,000 clones; 70% to 85% are singletons. The sequenced sample was PBMCs. The receptors stem from a man aged 25 to 40 in good health and CMV-seronegative.

The chain has TRBV7-6 and TRBJ1-3; D perhaps matches TRBD1 (5 bases). Trimming stripped 0 bases from V and 3 bases from J, with 15 bases between. CDR1 is SGHVS and CDR2 is FNYEAQ in the germline V gene. The CDR3 is 17 residues long. CDR3 DNA: TGTGCCAGCAGCTTAGCGGCAGGGATACAAGGTGGAAACACCATATATTTT. Translated: CASSLAAGIQGGNTIYF.

V is TRBV13 and J is TRBJ2-4, with D possibly matching TRBD2 (6 bases). Between the trimmed V and J ends, which lost 6 bases and 1 base, there was a span of 16 bases. CDR3 size: 16 residues. The V gene's germline CDR1 is PRHDT and CDR2 FYEKMQ (reference sequence). CDR3 amino acids: CASSYTGTSAKNIQYF. CDR3 sequence (DNA): TGTGCCAGCAGTTACACGGGGACTTCGGCCAAAAACATTCAGTACTTC.

This chain joins TRBV11-2 and TRBJ2-7; D is perhaps TRBD2 (6 bases). Between the trimmed V and J ends, which lost 1 base and 3 bases, there was a span of 13 bases. This CDR3 comprises 15 residues. The germline V gene has CDR1 SGHAT and CDR2 FQNNGV. DNA of the CDR3: TGTGCCAGCAGCTTAGGGGCGGGACTCAGCTACGAGCAGTACTTC. This translates into CASSLGAGLSYEQYF.

This clone was recorded a few times. The rearrangement links TRBV6-6 to TRBJ1-4; D is undetermined. CDR3 length: 15 residues. V lost 5 bases, J lost 8 bases, and 18 bases lay in between. Germline V gene data show CDR1 as MNHNY and CDR2 as SVGAGI (reference sequence). CDR3 nucleotides: TGTGCCAGCAGTCTCGACACAAGGATTCGAGAAAAACTGTTTTTT. This codes for CASSLDTRIREKLFF.

The chain couples TRBV10-3 to TRBJ1-5; 9 bases fit TRBD1. Looked up from germline, CDR1 is ENHRY and CDR2 is SYGVKD. With V trimmed by 6 bases and J by 5 bases, 2 bases remained unmatched. The CDR3 sequence is 13 residues long. CDR3 bases: TGTGCCATCAGCCGGGACAGGGATCAGCCCCAGCATTTT. It is translated as CAISRDRDQPQHF.

This clone occurred once. The CDR3 sequence: CASSQDLGDRFYTGELFF. As DNA, the CDR3 is TGCGCCAGCAGCCAAGATCTTGGGGACAGGTTTTACACCGGGGAGCTGTTTTTT. This chain joins TRBV4-3 and TRBJ2-2; 8 bases line up with TRBD1. Germline trimming cut 0 bases from V and 3 bases from J; bases unmatched to any gene: 9. The CDR3 contains 18 residues. Germline V gives CDR1 LGHNA, CDR2 YSLEER.

The gene calls are TRBV28 and TRBJ1-2, with D possibly matching TRBD1 (6 bases). Trimming cost V 7 bases and J 4 bases, with 19 bases left between them. This CDR3 has 15 residues. Germline loops: CDR1 MDHEN, CDR2 SYDVKM. CDR3 nucleotides: TGTGCCAGCACTGAACAGGGCCCATGGTCCTATGGCTACACCTTC. Amino acid sequence: CASTEQGPWSYGYTF.

This chain links TRBV2 with TRBJ1-4; 7 bases align to TRBD1. J was trimmed by 5 bases and V by 7 bases; bases with no gene match: 7. Germline CDR1 reads SNHLY; CDR2 reads FYNNEI. This CDR3 comprises 14 residues. The CDR3 protein is CASTQGQSNEKLFF. The CDR3 DNA reads as TGTGCCAGCACCCAGGGACAGTCAAATGAAAAACTGTTTTTT.

The gene calls are TRBV7-8 and TRBJ2-5; 11 bases fit TRBD2. Unmatched junction bases numbered 12, after V lost 5 bases and J lost 1 base. CDR3 size: 18 residues. The germline V gene encodes CDR1 SGHVS and CDR2 FQNEAQ. This CDR3 is CASSPGRRLAGRQETQYF. CDR3 bases: TGTGCCAGCAGCCCAGGGAGGCGACTAGCGGGACGCCAAGAGACCCAGTACTTC.

The chain uses TRBV29-1 and TRBJ2-7, with a possible D match to TRBD1 (6 bases). Germline V gives CDR1 SQVTM, CDR2 ANQGSEA. CDR3 size: 15 residues. V was trimmed by 2 bases and J by 3 bases, leaving 17 bases between them. The CDR3 loop reads CSVEFSPGTIYEQYF. The CDR3 DNA reads TGCAGCGTTGAATTTTCTCCCGGGACAATCTACGAGCAGTACTTC.

The CDR3 nucleotides read TGTGCCTGGACCCCCAGGGGGACAGGGATCCGAACCAATCAGCCCCAGCATTTT. Residues: CAWTPRGTGIRTNQPQHF. This sequence joins TRBV30 and TRBJ1-5, with TRBD1 matching over 9 bases. Trimming at V came to 4 bases and at J to 3 bases, leaving 16 bases not matched to a gene. This CDR3 comprises 18 residues. Looked up from germline, CDR1 is GTSNPN and CDR2 is SVGIG (reference sequence).

The chain employs TRBV6-1 and TRBJ2-3, with a possible D match to TRBD1 (6 bases). With 5 bases removed from V and 4 bases from J, the gap between germline ends came to 13 bases. The CDR3 spans 14 residues. The V gene's germline CDR1 is MNHNS and CDR2 SASEGT. In DNA, the CDR3 is TGTGCCAGCAGTTTACAGGGTCCCCCAGATACGCAGTATTTT. Residues: CASSLQGPPDTQYF.

The chain links TRBV10-2 to TRBJ2-7; TRBD2 aligns across 8 bases. This CDR3 comprises 13 residues. Trimming removed 6 bases from V and 6 bases from J; junction bases left unmatched: 7. The germline gives CDR1 WSHSY, CDR2 SAAADI. CDR3 sequence: CASRVGLALEQYF. CDR3 DNA: TGCGCCAGCAGGGTCGGACTAGCCCTCGAGCAGTACTTC.